Below, 6 T cell receptor beta chains from the same sample are listed, as sequenced in a study of blood T cell repertoires in COVID-19. Assay: immunoSEQ multiplex PCR; the TCRdb copy retains only in-frame clones and omits some. Here the sample spans more than 85,000 clones, roughly 79% being singletons. Sequencing was carried out using peripheral blood. All receptors derive from an elderly man with acute or convalescent COVID-19.

This chain connects TRBV28 to TRBJ2-1; TRBD2 aligns across 8 bases. The trim removed 5 bases at V and 5 bases at J, leaving 8 bases unmatched. This CDR3 has 15 residues. Per germline, CDR1 MDHEN and CDR2 SYDVKM. The CDR3 region has the DNA TGTGCCAGCAGTGGGGCGGGAGGAGGGGACAATGAGCAGTTCTTC. It translates to CASSGAGGGDNEQFF. The full variable domain, with the rest looked up from reference TRBV28 and TRBJ2-1, is DVKVTQSSRYLVKRTGEKVFLECVQDMDHENMFWYRQDPGLGLRLIYFSYDVKMKEKGDIPEGYSVSREKKERFSLILESASTNQTSMYLCASSGAGGGDNEQFFGPGTRLTVL.

V is TRBV28 and J is TRBJ2-7; 11 positions agree with TRBD2. The V segment lost 4 bases and the J segment 5 bases; nucleotides outside the gene matches: 10. Germline-derived CDR1 and CDR2 are MDHEN and SYDVKM. This CDR3 is 16 amino acids long. CDR3 sequence reads: CASSSGLADLVDEQYF. In DNA form, the CDR3 reads TGTGCCAGCAGTTCGGGACTAGCGGATTTAGTGGACGAGCAGTACTTC.

In its sample, this clone was seen a few times. The chain recombines TRBV19 with TRBJ1-2; 7 bases fit TRBD1. The CDR3 sequence is 13 residues long. The J segment lost 4 bases and the V segment lost 10 bases, leaving 9 bases of the junction unmatched. Germline values: CDR1 LNHDA, CDR2 SQIVND (reference sequence). DNA of the CDR3: TGTGCCACCTCCGGGACAGTGGCCTATGGCTACACCTTC. It is translated as CATSGTVAYGYTF.

This rearrangement joins TRBV5-1 to TRBJ1-1; perhaps TRBD1 as D (5 bases). This CDR3 comprises 14 residues. Germline CDR1 is SGHRS and CDR2 is YFSETQ. V was cut by 0 bases and J by 4 bases, with 10 bases left in between. In DNA form, the CDR3 reads TGCGCCAGCAGCTTGGGCGCCGGGGGCACTGAAGCTTTCTTT. Protein sequence: CASSLGAGGTEAFF. The full variable domain, with the rest looked up from reference TRBV5-1 and TRBJ1-1, is KAGVTQTPRYLIKTRGQQVTLSCSPISGHRSVSWYQQTPGQGLQFLFEYFSETQRNKGNFPGRFSGRQFSNSRSEMNVSTLELGDSALYLCASSLGAGGTEAFFGQGTRLTVV.

The chain uses TRBV7-3 and TRBJ2-1, with D unresolved. Germline-derived CDR1 and CDR2 are SGHTA and FQGTGA. V was clipped by 1 base and J by 9 bases, with 10 bases between them. The CDR3 runs 13 residues. The CDR3 DNA sequence: TGTGCCAGCAGCTTAATGCTAGACGGTGAGCAGTTCTTC. Its protein is CASSLMLDGEQFF.

This clone came up once. This chain joins TRBV28 and TRBJ2-7; 9 nucleotides align to TRBD1. The CDR3 covers 13 residues. Germline-derived CDR1 and CDR2 are MDHEN and SYDVKM. Trimming cost V 8 bases and J 2 bases; bases outside gene matches: 4. As DNA, the CDR3 is TGTGCCAGCGGGACAGGGCCTACCTACGAGCAGTACTTC. It specifies CASGTGPTYEQYF. Variable domain in full (rest from reference TRBV28 and TRBJ2-7): DVKVTQSSRYLVKRTGEKVFLECVQDMDHENMFWYRQDPGLGLRLIYFSYDVKMKEKGDIPEGYSVSREKKERFSLILESASTNQTSMYLCASGTGPTYEQYFGPGTRLTVT.